What follows describes a single TCR beta chain. The antigen this receptor binds is unknown. The junction does not match germline at one end; this may be a read error. The germline V gene yields LGHNA for CDR1 and YNFKEQ for CDR2. The CDR3 measures 14 amino acids from cysteine to phenylalanine. The DNA shown is the 42-base CDR3, in frame from base 1. The reads were generated on an Illumina MiSeq. The public reads were run again by TCRdb, first through fastp at Q25 and then through MiXCR, and only productive beta chains were kept. Rows are combined by CDR3 protein, so each entry shows the most common genes and DNA. The sample profile shows approximately 19,000 distinct CDR3 sequences; 20% to 25% of them were found once. About 4% of the sample is taken by the ten largest. The source of the sample is a study of lung T cells in sarcoidosis with Löfgren's syndrome (dated by TCRdb to about 2017). Context from the whole study: Sarcoidosis was characterized as a granulomatous, predominantly pulmonary disease marked by accumulation of CD4+ T cells in bronchoalveolar lavage fluid. The repertoire analyses centered on Lofgren's syndrome patients. Study-level results and caveats: TRAV12-1 and TRBV2 were reported as the most expanded V gene segments in Löfgren's syndrome patients compared with control subjects. Sharing of TRAV12-1 and TRBV2 CDR3 motifs among multiple Lofgren's syndrome patients was reported, suggesting public CD4+ TCR repertoires. The study only suggested recognition of a sarcoidosis-associated antigen, and the antigen remained putative and unidentified. In alphabeta pairing analysis, TRAV12-1 preferentially paired with TRBV2, and these paired TCRs showed CDR3 homology.

The V and J segments used are TRBV4-2 and TRBJ2-1; the D region possibly corresponds to TRBD2 (6 bases align). This sequence was found in a human donor with sarcoidosis (Löfgren's syndrome or another form), or a control subject (not recorded which). Sequencing was performed on CD4+ T cells from PBMCs. The CDR3 protein is CAGSQDRGYNEQFF. The nucleotide sequence is given as TGTGCCGGCAGCCAAGATCGGGGGTACAATGAGCAGTTCTTC.